One sample yielded the 12 T cell receptor beta chains listed below, sequenced in a study of identical twins. TCRdb processed the 5' RACE reads anew with MiXCR; each CDR3 protein has one entry. The sample carries 400,000 or so distinct CDR3 sequences, 9% to 10% recorded once. The sample consisted of naive T cells sorted from blood. The source of these receptors is a woman aged 45-59 years in good health.

This clonotype was seen repeatedly, ten times or more. The rearrangement links TRBV24-1 to TRBJ1-1; D unclear. This CDR3 region has 13 residues. Germline CDR1 is KGHDR and CDR2 is SFDVKD. Trimming took 5 bases from V and 3 from J, leaving 9 bases between them. DNA of the CDR3: TGTGCCACCAGTGGCCTCGGGGACACTGAAGCTTTCTTT. Encoded protein: CATSGLGDTEAFF.

This clonotype occurred a few times. This rearrangement joins TRBV12-3 or TRBV12-4 to TRBJ2-2, with D possibly being TRBD1 or TRBD2 (5 bases each). Trimming shortened V by 6 bases and J by 4 bases, and 15 bases separated the two germline ends. CDR3 length: 15 amino acids. CDR3 residues: CASSSGTWGTGELFF. The CDR3 nucleotides are TGTGCCAGCAGCTCCGGGACGTGGGGCACCGGGGAGCTGTTTTTT.

The rearrangement uses TRBV5-1 and TRBJ2-6; TRBD1 matches at 7 bases. This CDR3 region has 14 residues. V lost 5 bases to trimming and J lost 1 base; unmatched junction nucleotides: 0. The germline V gene encodes CDR1 SGHRS and CDR2 YFSETQ. CDR3 in amino acids: CASRDRSGANVLTF. The CDR3 DNA follows: TGCGCCAGCAGGGACAGGTCTGGGGCCAACGTCCTGACTTTC.

This chain connects TRBV25-1 to TRBJ1-6, with D unclear. CDR1 MGHDK and CDR2 SYGVNS come from the germline V gene. The germline V and J ends were trimmed by 2 bases and 9 bases, with 5 bases remaining between them. The CDR3 is made up of 12 amino acids. CDR3 nucleotide sequence: TGTGCCAGCAGTGAAGGGATTTCACCCCTCCACTTT. Translating it yields CASSEGISPLHF.

Concerning this clonotype: This may arise from a read error, as a much more abundant clone is one base away. The J gene is TRBJ2-7, the V gene TRBV7-2, with D unclear. The germline V gene encodes CDR1 SGHTA and CDR2 FQGNSA. CDR3 size: 11 residues. Deletions cut 5 bases from V and 3 bases from J, with 5 bases between. The CDR3 nucleotides read TGTGCCAGCAGCGCCCACTACGAGCAGTACTTC. This encodes CASSAHYEQYF.

In its sample, this clonotype was seen a few times. The CDR3 loop is CASSRARRDEQFF. CDR3 coding DNA: TGTGCCAGCAGCCGCGCCCGGCGGGATGAGCAGTTCTTC. The chain combines TRBV7-2 with TRBJ2-1; weak D call: TRBD2 (5 bases). V gave up 5 bases and J gave up 8 bases, with 13 bases separating them. CDR3 length equals 13 residues. Germline V lookup: CDR1 SGHTA, CDR2 FQGNSA.

This clonotype was seen ten or more times. V is TRBV5-6 and J is TRBJ2-7, with 9 bases matching TRBD1. CDR3 length equals 13 residues. The germline V gene encodes CDR1 SGHDT and CDR2 YYEEEE. V lost 4 bases, J lost 4 bases, and 3 bases stayed unmatched. The DNA of the CDR3 is TGTGCCAGCAGCCAGGACAGGGGTTACGAGCAGTACTTC. It is translated as CASSQDRGYEQYF.

There are a few counts of this clonotype. This CDR3 is CASSIAPYGYTF. The CDR3 DNA follows: TGTGCCAGTAGTATTGCCCCCTATGGCTACACCTTC. V and J are TRBV19 and TRBJ1-2; D not certain. Trimming stripped 3 bases from V and 4 bases from J, with 6 bases between. CDR3 length: 12 residues. Germline-derived CDR1 and CDR2 are LNHDA and SQIVND (reference sequence). The whole variable domain, filled in from reference TRBV19 and TRBJ1-2, reads DGGITQSPKYLFRKEGQNVTLSCEQNLNHDAMYWYRQDPGQGLRLIYYSQIVNDFQKGDIAEGYSVSREKKESFPLTVTSAQKNPTAFYLCASSIAPYGYTFGSGTRLTVV.

V and J are TRBV10-3 and TRBJ2-7, with D perhaps being TRBD1 or TRBD2 (5 bases each). The CDR3 extends over 12 amino acids. V dropped 2 bases and J dropped 3 bases, with 5 bases sitting between them. Looked up from germline, CDR1 is ENHRY and CDR2 is SYGVKD. DNA for the CDR3: TGTGCCATCAGTGAGGGGGGCTACGAGCAGTACTTC. Protein product: CAISEGGYEQYF.

This clonotype has a handful of counts. The rearrangement links TRBV7-9 to TRBJ2-3, with TRBD2 matching 10 bases. With 10 bases clipped from V and 1 base from J, the junction kept 5 bases outside the gene matches. Germline V gives CDR1 SEHNR, CDR2 FQNEAQ (reference sequence). The length of the CDR3 is 14 residues. The DNA of the CDR3 is TGTGCCATCCACGGGACTAGCGGCACAGATACGCAGTATTTT. Encoded protein: CAIHGTSGTDTQYF.

The CDR3 region is CASRQTGVNQPQHF. CDR3 sequence (DNA): TGTGCCAGCAGACAAACAGGGGTCAATCAGCCCCAGCATTTT. V usage is TRBV6-5 and J usage is TRBJ1-5; 7 bases line up with TRBD1. The CDR3 is 14 amino acids. Germline trimming cut 6 bases from V and 3 bases from J; bases unmatched to any gene: 5. Germline assignment: CDR1 MNHEY and CDR2 SVGAGI.

This clonotype was recorded many times. The gene calls are TRBV20-1 and TRBJ2-3, with D uncertain. There are 14 residues in the CDR3. V was trimmed by 5 bases and J by 0 bases, leaving 12 bases between them. CDR1 is DFQATT and CDR2 is SNEGSKA in the germline V gene (reference sequence). CDR3 bases: TGCAGTGCTGGATTACAAGCTAGCACAGATACGCAGTATTTT. It codes for CSAGLQASTDTQYF.